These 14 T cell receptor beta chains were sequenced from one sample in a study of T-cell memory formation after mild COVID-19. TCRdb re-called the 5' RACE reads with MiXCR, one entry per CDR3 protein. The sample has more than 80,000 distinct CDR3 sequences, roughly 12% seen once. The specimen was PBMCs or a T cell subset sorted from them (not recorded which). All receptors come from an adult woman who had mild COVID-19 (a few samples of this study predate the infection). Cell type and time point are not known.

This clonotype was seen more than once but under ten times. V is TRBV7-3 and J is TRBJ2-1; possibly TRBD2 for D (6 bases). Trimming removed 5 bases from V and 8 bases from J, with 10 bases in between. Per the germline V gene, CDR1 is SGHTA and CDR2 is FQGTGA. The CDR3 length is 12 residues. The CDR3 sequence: CASSPWGDEQFF. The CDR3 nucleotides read TGTGCCAGCAGCCCCTGGGGGGATGAGCAGTTCTTC.

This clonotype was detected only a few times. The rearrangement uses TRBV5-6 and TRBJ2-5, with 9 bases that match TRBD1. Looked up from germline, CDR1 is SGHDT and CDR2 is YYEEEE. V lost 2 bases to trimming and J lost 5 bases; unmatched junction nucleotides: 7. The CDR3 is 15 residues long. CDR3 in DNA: TGTGCCAGCAGCTTTGGGACAGGGTTTGGGGAGACCCAGTACTTC. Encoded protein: CASSFGTGFGETQYF. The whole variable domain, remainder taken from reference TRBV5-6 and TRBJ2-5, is DAGVTQSPTHLIKTRGQQVTLRCSPKSGHDTVSWYQQALGQGPQFIFQYYEEEERQRGNFPDRFSGHQFPNYSSELNVNALLLGDSALYLCASSFGTGFGETQYFGPGTRLLVL.

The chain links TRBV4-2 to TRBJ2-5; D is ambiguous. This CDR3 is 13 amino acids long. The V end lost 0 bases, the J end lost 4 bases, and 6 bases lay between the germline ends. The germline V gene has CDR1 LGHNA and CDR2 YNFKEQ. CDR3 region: CASSQEVGETQYF. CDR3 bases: TGTGCCAGCAGCCAAGAAGTAGGAGAGACCCAGTACTTC.

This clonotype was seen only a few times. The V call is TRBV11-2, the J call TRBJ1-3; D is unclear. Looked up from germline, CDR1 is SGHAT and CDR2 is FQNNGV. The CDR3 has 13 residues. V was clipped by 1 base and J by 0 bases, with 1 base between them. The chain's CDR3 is CASSLASGNTIYF. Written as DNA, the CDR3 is TGTGCCAGCAGCTTAGCCTCTGGAAACACCATATATTTT.

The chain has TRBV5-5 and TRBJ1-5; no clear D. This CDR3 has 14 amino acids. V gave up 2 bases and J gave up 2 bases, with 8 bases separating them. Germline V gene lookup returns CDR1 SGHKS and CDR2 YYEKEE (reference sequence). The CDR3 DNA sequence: TGTGCCAGCAGCTTTATTAGGGGCAATCAGCCCCAGCATTTT. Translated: CASSFIRGNQPQHF.

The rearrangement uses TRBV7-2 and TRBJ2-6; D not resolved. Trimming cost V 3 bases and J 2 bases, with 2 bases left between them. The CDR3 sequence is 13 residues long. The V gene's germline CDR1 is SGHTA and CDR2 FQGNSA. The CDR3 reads CASSLAGANVLTF. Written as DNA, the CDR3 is TGTGCCAGCAGCTTGGCTGGGGCCAACGTCCTGACTTTC.

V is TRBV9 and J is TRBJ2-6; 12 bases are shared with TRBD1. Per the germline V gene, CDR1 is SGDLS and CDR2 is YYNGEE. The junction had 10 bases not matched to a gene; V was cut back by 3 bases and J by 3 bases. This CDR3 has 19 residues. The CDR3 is CASSATGTGGFGGANVLTF. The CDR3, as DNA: TGTGCCAGCAGCGCTACCGGGACAGGGGGCTTCGGTGGGGCCAACGTCCTGACTTTC.

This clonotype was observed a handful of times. In nucleotides, the CDR3 is TGCAGTGCTAGAGGACTAGCGGGGTACAATGAGCAGTTCTTC. As protein: CSARGLAGYNEQFF. The chain uses TRBV20-1 and TRBJ2-1; 11 bases match TRBD2. The CDR3 runs to 14 residues. The V gene's germline CDR1 is DFQATT and CDR2 SNEGSKA (reference sequence). Trimming cost V 1 base and J 4 bases; bases outside gene matches: 0.

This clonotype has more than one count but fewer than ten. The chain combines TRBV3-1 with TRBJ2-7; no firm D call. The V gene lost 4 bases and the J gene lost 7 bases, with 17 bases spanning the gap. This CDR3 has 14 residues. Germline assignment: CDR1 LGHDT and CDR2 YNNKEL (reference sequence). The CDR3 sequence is CASSPTQTPTEQYF. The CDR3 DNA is TGTGCCAGCAGCCCGACGCAGACCCCGACGGAGCAGTACTTC.

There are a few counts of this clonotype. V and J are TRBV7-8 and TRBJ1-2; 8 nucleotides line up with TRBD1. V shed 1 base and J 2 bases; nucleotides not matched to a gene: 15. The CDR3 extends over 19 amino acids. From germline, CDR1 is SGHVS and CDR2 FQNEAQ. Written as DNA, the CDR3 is TGTGCCAGCAGCTTAGGGGCAGGGGGCGAACTACCTTCGAACTATGGCTACACCTTC. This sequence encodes CASSLGAGGELPSNYGYTF.

The CDR3, as DNA: TGCGCCAGCAGCCACTCTCCCTCTAGCGACCCCTACGAGCAGTACTTC. Amino acids: CASSHSPSSDPYEQYF. The J gene is TRBJ2-7, the V gene TRBV4-3; D perhaps matches TRBD2 (6 bases). This CDR3 region has 16 residues. V shed 3 bases and J shed 2 bases, with 17 bases lying between them. Germline values: CDR1 LGHNA, CDR2 YSLEER.

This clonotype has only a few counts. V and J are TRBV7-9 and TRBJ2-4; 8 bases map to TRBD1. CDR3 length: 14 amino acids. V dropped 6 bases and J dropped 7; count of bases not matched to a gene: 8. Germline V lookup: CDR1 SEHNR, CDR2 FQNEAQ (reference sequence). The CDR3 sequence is CASRPGQGPNIQYF. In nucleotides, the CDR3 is TGTGCCAGCAGACCTGGACAGGGCCCGAACATTCAGTACTTC. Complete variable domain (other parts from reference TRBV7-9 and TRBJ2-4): DTGVSQNPRHKITKRGQNVTFRCDPISEHNRLYWYRQTLGQGPEFLTYFQNEAQLEKSRLLSDRFSAERPKGSFSTLEIQRTEQGDSAMYLCASRPGQGPNIQYFGAGTRLSVL.

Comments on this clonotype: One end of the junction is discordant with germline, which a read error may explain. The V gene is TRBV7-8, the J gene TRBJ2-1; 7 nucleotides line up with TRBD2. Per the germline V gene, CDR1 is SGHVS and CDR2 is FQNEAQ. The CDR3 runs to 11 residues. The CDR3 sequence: CAAGAYNEQFF. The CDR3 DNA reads TGCGCCGCGGGAGCGTACAATGAGCAGTTCTTC.

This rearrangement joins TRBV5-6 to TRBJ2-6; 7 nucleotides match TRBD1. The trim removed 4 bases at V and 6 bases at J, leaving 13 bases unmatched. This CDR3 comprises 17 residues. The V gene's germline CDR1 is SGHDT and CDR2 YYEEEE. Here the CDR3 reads CASSDGTVPFMANVLTF. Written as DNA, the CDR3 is TGTGCCAGCAGCGACGGGACAGTTCCGTTTATGGCCAACGTCCTGACTTTC. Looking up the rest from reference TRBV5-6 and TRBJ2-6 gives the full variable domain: DAGVTQSPTHLIKTRGQQVTLRCSPKSGHDTVSWYQQALGQGPQFIFQYYEEEERQRGNFPDRFSGHQFPNYSSELNVNALLLGDSALYLCASSDGTVPFMANVLTFGAGSRLTVL.